This TCR beta chain was captured by sequencing in a study of blood T cells in healthy people across ages. Each individual donor underwent a draw of approximately 9.8 milliliters of peripheral blood. Regarding this clonotype: Its antigen is undetermined.

Germline CDR1 is SNHLY and CDR2 is FYNNEI. With 7 bases removed from V and 4 bases from J, the gap between germline ends came to 14 bases. The CDR3 is 14 amino acids. Study-wide findings and caveats: A greater number of naive CD4+ cells and higher diversity distinguished long-lived donors from aged donors. Naive T cell percentage by flow cytometry tracked strongly with beta diversity.

Alongside a J-beta primer mix, a sample-barcoded 5' primer served in a second PCR lasting about 6 to 12 cycles. Every sample produced at least 3 million CDR3-containing paired-end reads. TCRdb itself ran the 5' RACE reads through MiXCR, one entry per CDR3 protein. The profile shows fewer than 900,000 distinct CDR3 sequences, about half of them singletons. The receptor was derived from a woman aged 60-75 years in good health. The sequenced material came from blood. The rearrangement joins TRBV2 to TRBJ2-1; maybe TRBD1 (6 bases). In DNA form, the CDR3 reads TGTGCCAGCACCCAGGACAGAGATTACAATGAGCAGTTCTTC. Amino acid sequence: CASTQDRDYNEQFF.